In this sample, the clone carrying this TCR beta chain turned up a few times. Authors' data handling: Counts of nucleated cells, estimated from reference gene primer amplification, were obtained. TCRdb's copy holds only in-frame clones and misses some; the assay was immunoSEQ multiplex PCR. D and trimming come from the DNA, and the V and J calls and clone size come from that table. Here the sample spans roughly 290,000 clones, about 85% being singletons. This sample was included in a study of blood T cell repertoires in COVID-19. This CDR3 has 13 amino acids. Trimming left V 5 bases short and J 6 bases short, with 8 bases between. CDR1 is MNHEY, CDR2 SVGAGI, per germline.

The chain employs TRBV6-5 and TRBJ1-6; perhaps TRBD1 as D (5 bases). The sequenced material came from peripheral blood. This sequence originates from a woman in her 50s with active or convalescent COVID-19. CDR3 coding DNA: TGTGCCAGCAGTCCTGGGGCTAATTCACCCCTCCACTTT. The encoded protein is CASSPGANSPLHF.